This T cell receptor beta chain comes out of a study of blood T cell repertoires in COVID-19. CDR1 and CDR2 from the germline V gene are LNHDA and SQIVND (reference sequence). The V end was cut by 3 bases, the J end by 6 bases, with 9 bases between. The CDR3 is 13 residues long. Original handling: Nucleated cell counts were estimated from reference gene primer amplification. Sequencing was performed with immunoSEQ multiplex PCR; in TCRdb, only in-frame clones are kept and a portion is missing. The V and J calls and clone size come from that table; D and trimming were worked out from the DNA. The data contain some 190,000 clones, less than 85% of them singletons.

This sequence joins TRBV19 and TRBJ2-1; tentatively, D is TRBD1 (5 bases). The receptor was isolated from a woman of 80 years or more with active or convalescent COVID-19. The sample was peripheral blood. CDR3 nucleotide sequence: TGTGCCAGTAGTATTTTTGGGGCCAATGAGCAGTTCTTC. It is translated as CASSIFGANEQFF.